A single sample gave rise to the 27 T cell receptor beta chains below, sequenced in a study of early T cells in non-severe SARS-CoV-2 infection. A single record per CDR3 protein comes from TCRdb applying MiXCR to the 5' RACE reads. The sample holds 50,000 to 60,000 distinct CDR3 sequences; 8.7% are singletons and the top ten take approximately 4%. Here the sequenced sample was whole blood, taken at baseline. Every receptor here comes from an adult who was a healthcare worker with PCR-confirmed SARS-CoV-2 infection or an uninfected control (not recorded which).

This clonotype was counted many times. The rearrangement links TRBV5-1 to TRBJ2-5; D is perhaps TRBD2 (5 bases). This CDR3 comprises 13 residues. CDR1 is SGHRS and CDR2 is YFSETQ in the germline V gene. Trimming cost V 1 base and J 3 bases, with 7 bases left between them. The CDR3 nucleotides are TGCGCCAGCAGCTTGTACGGGAAAGAGACCCAGTACTTC. Encoded protein: CASSLYGKETQYF.

V and J are TRBV12-3 or TRBV12-4 and TRBJ1-1, with D perhaps matching TRBD1 (5 bases). This CDR3 region has 14 residues. Trimming left V 7 bases short and J 6 bases short, with 18 bases between. CDR3 amino acids: CASTRFLGTPEAFF. CDR3 coding DNA: TGTGCCAGCACAAGATTCCTCGGGACTCCTGAAGCTTTCTTT.

The genes are TRBV7-9 and TRBJ2-7; D unclear. The CDR3 covers 15 residues. The germline gives CDR1 SEHNR, CDR2 FQNEAQ (reference sequence). V was clipped by 4 bases and J by 3 bases, with 16 bases between them. The CDR3 nucleotides read TGTGCCAGCAGCTCTGACACCTCCTTAAGCTACGAGCAGTACTTC. Amino acids: CASSSDTSLSYEQYF.

This clonotype was seen a few times. This chain uses TRBV25-1 with TRBJ2-7; 10 nucleotides match TRBD1. Trimming removed 4 bases from V and 6 bases from J; junction bases left unmatched: 6. CDR1 is MGHDK and CDR2 is SYGVNS in the germline V gene. The CDR3 contains 14 residues. Here the CDR3 DNA reads TGTGCCAGCAGTGGGGACAGGGGTTCGGGCGAGCAGTACTTC. Protein sequence: CASSGDRGSGEQYF.

V is TRBV5-1 and J is TRBJ2-7, with 7 bases matching TRBD2. With V trimmed by 4 bases and J by 3 bases, 7 bases remained unmatched. The CDR3 has 14 amino acids. The V gene's germline CDR1 is SGHRS and CDR2 YFSETQ. The CDR3 nucleotides read TGCGCCAGCAGCCCGGGAGGCCCCCTCTACGAGCAGTACTTC. Residues: CASSPGGPLYEQYF.

The CDR3 DNA follows: TGCAGCGTTAGACAGGGGGCAGATACGCAGTATTTT. It specifies CSVRQGADTQYF. The gene calls are TRBV29-1 and TRBJ2-3; 9 bases agree with TRBD1. V was clipped by 5 bases and J by 4 bases; unmatched bases: 1. Germline values: CDR1 SQVTM, CDR2 ANQGSEA. The CDR3 has 12 amino acids.

The count of this clonotype is one. A much bigger clone sits one base away, suggesting this may be a read error. The chain is built from TRBV30 and TRBJ1-6; D unresolved. CDR3 size: 15 residues. CDR1 and CDR2 from the germline V gene are GTSNPN and SVGIG (reference sequence). Trimming cost V 3 bases and J 10 bases, with 19 bases left between them. The CDR3 DNA reads as TGTGCCTGGAGGAAAGGCTGGGGATTTAGATCACCCCTCCACTTT. This codes for CAWRKGWGFRSPLHF.

This clonotype has just a few counts. V usage is TRBV12-3 or TRBV12-4 and J usage is TRBJ2-4; no firm D call. The ends were cut back, 4 bases at V and 0 bases at J, with 10 bases in the middle. The CDR3 has 15 amino acids. Here the CDR3 reads CASSYRSVAKNIQYF. The CDR3 nucleotides are TGTGCCAGCAGTTACAGAAGTGTAGCCAAAAACATTCAGTACTTC.

This clonotype turned up a few times. The chain recombines TRBV6-5 with TRBJ1-2; 7 bases line up with TRBD1. The CDR3 runs 17 residues. Germline CDR1 MNHEY, CDR2 SVGAGI. The V and J ends lost 5 bases and 5 bases, in that order; junction bases with no gene match: 17. CDR3: CASSGSFLRQGGYGYTF. The CDR3 coding sequence is TGTGCCAGCAGTGGCTCTTTCCTACGACAGGGCGGATATGGCTACACCTTC.

There are a few counts of this clonotype. The rearrangement joins TRBV18 to TRBJ2-7; maybe TRBD2 (6 bases). CDR3 length equals 15 residues. Germline loops: CDR1 KGHSH, CDR2 LQKENI. Trimming took 4 bases from V and 5 from J, leaving 18 bases between them. CDR3 protein: CASSQVGGIGDEQYF. As DNA, the CDR3 is TGTGCCAGCTCACAGGTTGGCGGGATAGGAGACGAGCAGTACTTC.

This chain uses TRBV6-1 with TRBJ1-1; D ambiguous. The V end lost 3 bases, the J end lost 1 base, and 6 bases lay between the germline ends. CDR3 length: 13 amino acids. CDR1 and CDR2 (germline): MNHNS, SASEGT. The CDR3 loop reads CASSEAKNTEAFF. CDR3 DNA sequence: TGTGCCAGCAGTGAGGCTAAGAACACTGAAGCTTTCTTT.

The chain is built from TRBV5-1 and TRBJ2-3, with 7 bases fitting TRBD2. V lost 0 bases to trimming and J lost 6 bases; unmatched junction nucleotides: 7. The V gene's germline CDR1 is SGHRS and CDR2 YFSETQ. The length of the CDR3 is 15 residues. CDR3 residues: CASSLVGLQADTQYF. DNA for the CDR3: TGCGCCAGCAGCTTGGTGGGACTACAGGCTGATACGCAGTATTTT.

This clonotype was found many times. V gene TRBV24-1 combines with J gene TRBJ2-3, with 8 bases fitting TRBD1. This CDR3 contains 15 residues. J gave up 4 bases and V 5 bases, and 7 bases lay outside the gene matches. Germline V gene lookup returns CDR1 KGHDR and CDR2 SFDVKD. This CDR3 reads CATSAWTGPADTQYF. The CDR3 DNA is TGTGCCACCAGTGCCTGGACAGGGCCCGCAGATACGCAGTATTTT.

The rearrangement joins TRBV6-1 to TRBJ2-7; maybe TRBD1 (5 bases). V lost 1 base and J 2 bases, leaving 9 bases between the germline ends. Germline V gene data show CDR1 as MNHNS and CDR2 as SASEGT. This CDR3 has 14 residues. The CDR3 DNA sequence: TGTGCCAGCAGTGAAGTGGGGCAGGCCTACGAGCAGTACTTC. It is translated as CASSEVGQAYEQYF.

This clonotype has a count of ten or more. The chain is built from TRBV5-1 and TRBJ2-7; D is perhaps TRBD2 (5 bases). CDR1 is SGHRS and CDR2 is YFSETQ in the germline V gene. The CDR3 is made up of 13 amino acids. With 3 bases removed from V and 3 bases from J, the gap between germline ends came to 10 bases. CDR3 nucleotide sequence: TGCGCCAGCAGCTCTACCAGCGGCTACGAGCAGTACTTC. Its protein product is CASSSTSGYEQYF.

This clonotype was observed at least ten times. This sequence joins TRBV27 and TRBJ2-7; D possibly uses TRBD1 or TRBD2 (5 bases each). The germline V gene has CDR1 MNHEY and CDR2 SMNVEV (reference sequence). This CDR3 is 16 amino acids long. Deletions cut 3 bases from V and 0 bases from J, with 15 bases between. CDR3 nucleotide sequence: TGTGCCAGCAGTTTCTCCTGGGACGGCGGCTCCTACGAGCAGTACTTC. As protein: CASSFSWDGGSYEQYF.

The genes are TRBV5-1 and TRBJ2-3; D perhaps matches TRBD1 (5 bases). This CDR3 has 13 residues. Germline CDR1 reads SGHRS; CDR2 reads YFSETQ. The V gene lost 2 bases and the J gene lost 6 bases, with 10 bases spanning the gap. CDR3 coding DNA: TGCGCCAGCAGCTTAGCAGGGATGGATACGCAGTATTTT. This sequence encodes CASSLAGMDTQYF.

This clonotype was counted at least ten times. The chain is built from TRBV5-6 and TRBJ1-1; 11 bases agree with TRBD1. Germline CDR1 SGHDT, CDR2 YYEEEE. This CDR3 has 15 amino acids. V gave up 1 base and J gave up 4 bases; unmatched junction bases: 3. The CDR3 sequence is CASSLQGTGGTEAFF. The CDR3 bases are TGTGCCAGCAGCTTGCAAGGGACAGGGGGCACTGAAGCTTTCTTT.

The rearrangement links TRBV3-1 to TRBJ1-1; D is ambiguous. Germline V gives CDR1 LGHDT, CDR2 YNNKEL (reference sequence). This CDR3 is built from 14 residues. Trimming stripped 0 bases from V and 6 bases from J, with 11 bases between. The CDR3 sequence is CASSQDAGVPEAFF. For the CDR3, the DNA is TGTGCCAGCAGCCAAGATGCAGGAGTCCCTGAAGCTTTCTTT.

This chain connects TRBV7-8 to TRBJ2-1; D is undetermined. Germline V gives CDR1 SGHVS, CDR2 FQNEAQ. The CDR3 loop spans 12 amino acids. V gave up 3 bases and J gave up 8 bases, with 8 bases separating them. The chain's CDR3 is CASSLSSDEQFF. DNA of the CDR3: TGTGCCAGCAGCTTGAGCAGCGATGAGCAGTTCTTC.

The CDR3 sequence: CSAVRDYNNEQFF. CDR3 DNA: TGCAGTGCTGTCCGGGACTATAACAATGAGCAGTTCTTC. The rearrangement links TRBV20-1 to TRBJ2-1; TRBD2 aligns across 7 bases. V shed 5 bases and J 5 bases; nucleotides not matched to a gene: 6. The CDR3 is 13 amino acids. The germline CDR1 and CDR2 sequences are DFQATT and SNEGSKA (reference sequence).

This clonotype occurred many times. This chain joins TRBV6-5 and TRBJ2-1; D is possibly TRBD1 (6 bases). Germline values: CDR1 MNHEY, CDR2 SVGAGI. This CDR3 spans 15 amino acids. Trimming left V 2 bases short and J 6 bases short, with 14 bases between. The CDR3 DNA is TGTGCCAGCAGTTACAACGCAGGGGAGTTCAATGAGCAGTTCTTC. Amino acid sequence: CASSYNAGEFNEQFF.

This clonotype was counted only a few times. The CDR3 DNA reads as TGTGCCAGCAAACTAAATGGGGACAACCTTCGAAATCAGCCCCAGCATTTT. Translation: CASKLNGDNLRNQPQHF. The chain couples TRBV21-1 to TRBJ1-5; TRBD1 was called by the table and not checked on the DNA. TRBV21-1 has pseudogene status. The CDR3 spans 17 residues.

This clonotype turned up a few times. The V call is TRBV7-9, the J call TRBJ1-2; no clear D. Germline CDR1 and CDR2: SEHNR and FQNEAQ (reference sequence). This CDR3 spans 12 amino acids. The ends were cut back, 5 bases at V and 8 bases at J, with 12 bases in the middle. The CDR3 DNA reads TGTGCCAGCAGCCCCGGGCGCGAGGGCTACACCTTC. It translates to CASSPGREGYTF.

This clonotype appeared many times. This chain connects TRBV4-1 to TRBJ2-2; D unresolved. Trimming shortened V by 0 bases and J by 1 base, and 6 bases separated the two germline ends. This CDR3 is 15 amino acids long. Germline-derived CDR1 and CDR2 are MGHRA and YSYEKL. CDR3 sequence: CASSQDPLNTGELFF. The CDR3 bases are TGCGCCAGCAGCCAAGATCCCCTGAACACCGGGGAGCTGTTTTTT.

Turning to this clonotype: With a much larger clone just one base away, this may be a read error. The DNA of the CDR3 is TGTGCCAGCAGCAACAACTATGGCTACACCTTC. Amino acids: CASSNNYGYTF. The chain uses TRBV9 and TRBJ1-2; D gene unclear. This CDR3 is 11 amino acids long. V gave up 4 bases and J gave up 2 bases, with 3 bases separating them. Germline V lookup: CDR1 SGDLS, CDR2 YYNGEE.

Ten or more counts support this clonotype. The chain links TRBV5-1 to TRBJ2-7; TRBD2 agrees at 8 bases. CDR3 length equals 16 residues. V gave up 3 bases and J gave up 5 bases; unmatched junction bases: 13. From germline, CDR1 is SGHRS and CDR2 YFSETQ. CDR3 sequence (DNA): TGCGCCAGCAGCTCCCCTCTGGACGGGAGGGCCGACGAGCAGTACTTC. Amino acids: CASSSPLDGRADEQYF.